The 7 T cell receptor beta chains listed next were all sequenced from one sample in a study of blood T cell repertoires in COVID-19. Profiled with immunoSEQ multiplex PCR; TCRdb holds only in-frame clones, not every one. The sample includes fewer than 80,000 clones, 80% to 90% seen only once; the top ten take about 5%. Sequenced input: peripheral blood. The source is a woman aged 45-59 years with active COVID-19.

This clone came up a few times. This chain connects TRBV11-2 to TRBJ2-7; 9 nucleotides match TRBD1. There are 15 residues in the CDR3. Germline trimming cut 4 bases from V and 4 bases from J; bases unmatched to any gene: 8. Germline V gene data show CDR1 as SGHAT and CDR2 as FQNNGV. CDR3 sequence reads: CASSSHRGRVYEQYF. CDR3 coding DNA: TGTGCCAGCAGCTCCCACAGGGGGCGAGTTTACGAGCAGTACTTC.

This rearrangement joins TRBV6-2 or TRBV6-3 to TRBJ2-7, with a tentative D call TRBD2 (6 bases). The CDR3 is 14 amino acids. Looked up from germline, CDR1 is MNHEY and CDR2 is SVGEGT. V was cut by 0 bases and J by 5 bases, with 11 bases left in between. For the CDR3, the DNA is TGTGCCAGCAGTTACTCGGGGGGTTCCCACGAGCAGTACTTC. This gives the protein CASSYSGGSHEQYF.

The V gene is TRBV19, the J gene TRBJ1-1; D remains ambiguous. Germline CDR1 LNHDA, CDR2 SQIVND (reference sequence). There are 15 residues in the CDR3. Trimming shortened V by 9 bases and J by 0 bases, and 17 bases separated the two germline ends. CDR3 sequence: CASRDGSHLNTEAFF. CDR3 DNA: TGTGCCAGCCGGGATGGGAGTCACCTGAACACTGAAGCTTTCTTT.

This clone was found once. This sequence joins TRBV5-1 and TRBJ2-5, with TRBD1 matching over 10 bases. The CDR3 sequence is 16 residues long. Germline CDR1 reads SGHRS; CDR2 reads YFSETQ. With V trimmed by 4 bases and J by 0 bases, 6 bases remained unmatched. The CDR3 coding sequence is TGCGCCAGCAGCCCCGGGACAGGGGTTAACCAAGAGACCCAGTACTTC. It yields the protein CASSPGTGVNQETQYF.

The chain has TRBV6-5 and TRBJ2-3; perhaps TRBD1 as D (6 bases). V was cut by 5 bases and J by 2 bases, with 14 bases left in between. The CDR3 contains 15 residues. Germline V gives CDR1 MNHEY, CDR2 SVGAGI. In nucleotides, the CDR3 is TGTGCCAGCAGTCCGGACAGCCTAATCACAGATACGCAGTATTTT. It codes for CASSPDSLITDTQYF.

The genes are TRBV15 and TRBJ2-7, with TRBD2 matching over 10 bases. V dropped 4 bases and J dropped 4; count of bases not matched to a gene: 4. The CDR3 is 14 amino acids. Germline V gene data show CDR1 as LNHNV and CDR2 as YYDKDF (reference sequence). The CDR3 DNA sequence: TGTGCCACCAGCACTGGACTAGCGGATTACGAGCAGTACTTC. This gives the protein CATSTGLADYEQYF.

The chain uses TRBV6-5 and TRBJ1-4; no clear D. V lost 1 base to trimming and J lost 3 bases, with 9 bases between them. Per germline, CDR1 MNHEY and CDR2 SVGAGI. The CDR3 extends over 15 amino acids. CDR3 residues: CASSYLAGANEKLFF. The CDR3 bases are TGTGCCAGCAGTTACTTGGCGGGAGCTAATGAAAAACTGTTTTTT.